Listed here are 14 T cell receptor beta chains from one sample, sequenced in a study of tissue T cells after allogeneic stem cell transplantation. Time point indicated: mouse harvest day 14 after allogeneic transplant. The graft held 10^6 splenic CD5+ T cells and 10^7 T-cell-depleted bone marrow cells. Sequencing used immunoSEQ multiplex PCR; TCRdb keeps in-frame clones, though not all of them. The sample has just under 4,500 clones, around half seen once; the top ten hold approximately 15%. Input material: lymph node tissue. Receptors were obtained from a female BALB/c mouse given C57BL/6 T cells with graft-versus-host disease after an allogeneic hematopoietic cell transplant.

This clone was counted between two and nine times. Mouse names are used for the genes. Partial CDR3 DNA: TGCTCCAGCAGTCAATCGTCCAACCAGGCTCCGCTT. Encoded protein: CSSSQSSNQAPL. In full, the CDR3 is CSSSQSSNQAPLF. This rearrangement joins TRBV23 to TRBJ1-5. With the read ending 1 residue before the CDR3 end, the germline J gene is used to fill in that end. The germline V gene encodes CDR1 KGHTA and CDR2 FQNQQP. CDR3 length: 13 residues.

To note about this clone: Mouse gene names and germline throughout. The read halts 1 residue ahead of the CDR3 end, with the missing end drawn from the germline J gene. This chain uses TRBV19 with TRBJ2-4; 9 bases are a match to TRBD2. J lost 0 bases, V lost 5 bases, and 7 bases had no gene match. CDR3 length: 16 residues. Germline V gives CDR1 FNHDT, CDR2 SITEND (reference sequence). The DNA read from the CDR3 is TGTGCCAGCAGCCTCGGGACTGGGAGTAGTCAAAACACCTTGTAC. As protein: CASSLGTGSSQNTLY. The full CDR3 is CASSLGTGSSQNTLYF.

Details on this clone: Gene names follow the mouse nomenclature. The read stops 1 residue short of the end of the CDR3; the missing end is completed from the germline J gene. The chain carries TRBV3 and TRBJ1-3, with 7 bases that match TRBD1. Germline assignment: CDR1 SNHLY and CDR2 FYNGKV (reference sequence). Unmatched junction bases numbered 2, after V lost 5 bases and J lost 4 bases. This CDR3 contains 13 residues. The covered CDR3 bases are TGTGCCAGCAGCGAGACAGGGGGAAATACGCTCTAT. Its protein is CASSETGGNTLY. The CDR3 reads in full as CASSETGGNTLYF.

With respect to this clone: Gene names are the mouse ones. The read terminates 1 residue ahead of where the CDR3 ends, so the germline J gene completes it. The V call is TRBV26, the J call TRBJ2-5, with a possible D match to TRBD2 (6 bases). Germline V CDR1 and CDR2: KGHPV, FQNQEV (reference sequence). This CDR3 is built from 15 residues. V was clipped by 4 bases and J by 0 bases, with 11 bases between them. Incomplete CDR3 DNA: TGTGCCAGCAGTCCTCGACTGGTTAACCAAGACACCCAGTAC. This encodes CASSPRLVNQDTQY. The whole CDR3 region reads CASSPRLVNQDTQYF.

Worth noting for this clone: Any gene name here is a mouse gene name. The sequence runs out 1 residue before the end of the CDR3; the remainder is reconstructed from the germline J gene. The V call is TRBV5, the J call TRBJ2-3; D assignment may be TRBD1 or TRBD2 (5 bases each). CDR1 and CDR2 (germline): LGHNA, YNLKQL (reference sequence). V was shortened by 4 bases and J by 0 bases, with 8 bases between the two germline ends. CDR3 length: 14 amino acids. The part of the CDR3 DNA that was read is TGTGCCAGCAGCCGTCGGGACAGTGCAGAAACGCTGTAT. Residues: CASSRRDSAETLY. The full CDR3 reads CASSRRDSAETLYF.

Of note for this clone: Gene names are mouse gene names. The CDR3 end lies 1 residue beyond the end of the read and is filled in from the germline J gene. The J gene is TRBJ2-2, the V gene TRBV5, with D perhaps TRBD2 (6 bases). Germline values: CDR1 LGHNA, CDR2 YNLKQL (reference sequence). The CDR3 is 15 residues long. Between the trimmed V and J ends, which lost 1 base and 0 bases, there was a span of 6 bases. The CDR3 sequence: CASSQGTANTGQLYF. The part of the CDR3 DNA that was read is TGTGCCAGCAGCCAAGGGACTGCAAACACCGGGCAGCTCTAC.

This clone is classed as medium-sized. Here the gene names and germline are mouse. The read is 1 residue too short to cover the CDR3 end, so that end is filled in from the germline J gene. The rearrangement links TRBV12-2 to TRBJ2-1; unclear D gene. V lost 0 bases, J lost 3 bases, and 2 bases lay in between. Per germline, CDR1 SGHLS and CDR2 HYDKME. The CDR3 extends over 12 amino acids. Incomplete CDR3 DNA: TGTGCCAGCTCTCTCCCCTATGCTGAGCAGTTC. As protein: CASSLPYAEQF. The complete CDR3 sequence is CASSLPYAEQFF.

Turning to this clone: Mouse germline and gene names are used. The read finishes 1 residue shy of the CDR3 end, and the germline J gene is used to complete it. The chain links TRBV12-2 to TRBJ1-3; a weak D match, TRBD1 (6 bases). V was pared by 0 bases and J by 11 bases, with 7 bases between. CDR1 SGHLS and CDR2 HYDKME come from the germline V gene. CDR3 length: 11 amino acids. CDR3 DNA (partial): TGTGCCAGCTCTCTCGGGGGGCCGCTCTAT. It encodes CASSLGGPLY. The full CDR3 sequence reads CASSLGGPLYF.

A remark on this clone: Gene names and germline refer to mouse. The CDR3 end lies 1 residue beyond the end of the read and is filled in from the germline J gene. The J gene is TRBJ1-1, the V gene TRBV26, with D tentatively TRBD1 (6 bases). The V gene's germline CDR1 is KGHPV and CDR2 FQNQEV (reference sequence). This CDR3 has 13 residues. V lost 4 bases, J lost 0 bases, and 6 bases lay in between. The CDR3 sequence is CASSRQANTEVFF. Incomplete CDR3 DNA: TGTGCCAGCAGTCGACAGGCAAACACAGAAGTCTTC.

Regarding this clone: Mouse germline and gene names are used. The CDR3 is CASSQGGSDYTF. Incomplete CDR3 DNA: TGTGCAAGCAGCCAGGGCGGCTCCGACTACACC. The gene calls are TRBV16 and TRBJ1-2; the D gene is possibly TRBD1 (5 bases). Read sequence stops 1 residue before the CDR3 end, and the germline J gene provides the missing end. Germline loops: CDR1 SGHSA, CDR2 FRNQAP. CDR3 size: 12 residues. V lost 5 bases to trimming and J lost 4 bases, with 8 bases between them.

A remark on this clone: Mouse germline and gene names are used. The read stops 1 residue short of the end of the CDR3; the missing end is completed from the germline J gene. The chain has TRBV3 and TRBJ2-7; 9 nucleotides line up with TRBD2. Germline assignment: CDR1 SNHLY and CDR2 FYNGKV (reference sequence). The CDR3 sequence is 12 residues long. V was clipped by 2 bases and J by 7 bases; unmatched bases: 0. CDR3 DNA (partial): TGTGCCAGCAGCTTACTGGGGGGGGAACAGTAC. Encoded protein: CASSLLGGEQY. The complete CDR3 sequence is CASSLLGGEQYF.

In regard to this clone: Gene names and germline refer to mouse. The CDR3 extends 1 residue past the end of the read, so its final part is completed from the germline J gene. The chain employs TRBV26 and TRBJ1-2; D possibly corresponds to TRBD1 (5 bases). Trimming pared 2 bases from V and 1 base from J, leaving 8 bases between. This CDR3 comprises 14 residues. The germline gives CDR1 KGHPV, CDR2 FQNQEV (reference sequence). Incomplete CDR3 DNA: TGTGCCAGCAGTCTGCCAGGGATAAACTCCGACTACACC. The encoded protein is CASSLPGINSDYT. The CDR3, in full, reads CASSLPGINSDYTF.

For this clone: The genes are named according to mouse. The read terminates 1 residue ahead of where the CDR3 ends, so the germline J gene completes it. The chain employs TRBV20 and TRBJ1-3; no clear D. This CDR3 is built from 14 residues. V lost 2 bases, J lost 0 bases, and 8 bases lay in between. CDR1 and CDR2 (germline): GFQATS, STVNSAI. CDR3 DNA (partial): TGTGGTGCTAGGAAGGCAGTTTCTGGAAATACGCTCTAT. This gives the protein CGARKAVSGNTLY. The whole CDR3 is CGARKAVSGNTLYF. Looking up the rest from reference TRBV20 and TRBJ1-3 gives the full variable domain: GALVYQYPRRTICKSGTSMRMECQAVGFQATSVAWYRQSPQKTFELIALSTVNSAIKYEQNFTQEKFPISHPNLSFSSMTVLNAYLEDRGLYLCGARKAVSGNTLYFGEGSRLIVV.

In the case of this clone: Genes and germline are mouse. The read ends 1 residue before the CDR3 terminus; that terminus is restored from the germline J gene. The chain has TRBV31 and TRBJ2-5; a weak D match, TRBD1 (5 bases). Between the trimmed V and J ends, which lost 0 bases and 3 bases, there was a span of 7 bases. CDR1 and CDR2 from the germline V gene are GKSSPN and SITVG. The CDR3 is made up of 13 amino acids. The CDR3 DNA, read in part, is TGTGCCTGGAGTCTGAGGGGACAAGACACCCAGTAC. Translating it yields CAWSLRGQDTQY. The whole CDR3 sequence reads CAWSLRGQDTQYF. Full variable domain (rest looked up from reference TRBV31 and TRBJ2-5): AQTIHQWPVAEIKAVGSPLSLGCTIKGKSSPNLYWYWQATGGTLQQLFYSITVGQVESVVQLNLSASRPKDDQFILSTEKLLLSHSGFYLCAWSLRGQDTQYFGPGTRLLVL.